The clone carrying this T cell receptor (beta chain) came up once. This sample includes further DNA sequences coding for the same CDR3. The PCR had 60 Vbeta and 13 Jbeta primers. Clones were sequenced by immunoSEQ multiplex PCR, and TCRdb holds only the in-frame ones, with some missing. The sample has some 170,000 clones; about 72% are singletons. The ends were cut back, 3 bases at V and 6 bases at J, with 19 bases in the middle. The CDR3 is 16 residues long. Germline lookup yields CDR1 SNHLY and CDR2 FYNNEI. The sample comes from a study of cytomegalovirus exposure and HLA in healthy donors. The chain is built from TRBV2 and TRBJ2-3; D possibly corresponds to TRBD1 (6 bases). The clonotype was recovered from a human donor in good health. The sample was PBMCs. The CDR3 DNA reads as TGTGCCAGCAGTGACCCAGGGGCCGAAACCTCCGATACGCAGTATTTT. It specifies CASSDPGAETSDTQYF.